Given below is one T cell receptor (beta chain) in context. The data originate from a study of blood T cell repertoires in COVID-19. Profiled with immunoSEQ multiplex PCR; TCRdb holds only in-frame clones, not every one. The sample has 150,000 or so clones, roughly 77% seen once. V gave up 6 bases and J gave up 1 base, with 15 bases separating them. The germline CDR1 and CDR2 sequences are LNHDA and SQIVND (reference sequence). The CDR3 spans 15 residues. The rearrangement joins TRBV19 to TRBJ1-1; D unresolved. The source material was peripheral blood. The receptor was derived from a human donor in a cohort sampled during active COVID-19. CDR3 DNA: TGTGCCAGTAGCATGGGCTCTTTACCGAACACTGAAGCTTTCTTT. This codes for CASSMGSLPNTEAFF.